This T cell receptor beta chain was sequenced during a study of blood T cell repertoires in COVID-19. For the study at large: From the United States, Italy and Spain came samples of acute and convalescent COVID-19. T cells, B-cell-depleted T cells, or PBMCs provided the cDNA or gDNA that served as material.

Seattle-derived patients entered the study during active infection and were followed longitudinally. This clone showed up just once. Per the original data handling: Reference gene primer amplification in the assay estimated nucleated cell counts. Assay used: immunoSEQ multiplex PCR; TCRdb lists only in-frame clones, some missing. V and J calls and clone size are those listed in that table; D and trimming were worked out from the DNA. The sample records about 480,000 clones, around nine tenths being singletons. This CDR3 contains 15 residues. Germline V gene data show CDR1 as LNHDA and CDR2 as SQIVND (reference sequence). V was pared by 7 bases and J by 0 bases, with 12 bases between.

The chain uses TRBV19 and TRBJ1-4; D gene unclear. This TCR came from a woman aged 45-60 years with COVID-19, enrolled during active disease. Sequenced input: peripheral blood. The CDR3 is CASKFERATNEKLFF. As DNA, the CDR3 is TGTGCCAGTAAATTTGAGCGTGCAACTAATGAAAAACTGTTTTTT.